These 4 T cell receptor beta chains came from one sample sequenced in a study of control samples from healthy donors and cancer patients. The assay was immunoSEQ multiplex PCR, and TCRdb's table has in-frame clones only and misses some. Among some 22,000 clones listed, around four fifths were seen once. What was sequenced was PBMCs. The receptor source for this set is a man in his sixties with colorectal cancer.

V and J are TRBV5-1 and TRBJ1-2; a possible D gene is TRBD1 (6 bases). This CDR3 is 14 amino acids long. The germline gives CDR1 SGHRS, CDR2 YFSETQ. Trimming shortened V by 0 bases and J by 6 bases, and 12 bases separated the two germline ends. The CDR3 region has the DNA TGCGCCAGCAGCTTGGTGGCAGGGGCGGATGGCTACACCTTC. This sequence encodes CASSLVAGADGYTF. Combining the CDR3 with reference TRBV5-1 and TRBJ1-2 gives the whole variable domain KAGVTQTPRYLIKTRGQQVTLSCSPISGHRSVSWYQQTPGQGLQFLFEYFSETQRNKGNFPGRFSGRQFSNSRSEMNVSTLELGDSALYLCASSLVAGADGYTFGSGTRLTVV.

The chain links TRBV9 to TRBJ2-7; D remains ambiguous. The germline V gene has CDR1 SGDLS and CDR2 YYNGEE. The CDR3 is 11 amino acids. The V gene lost 0 bases and the J gene lost 5 bases, with 3 bases spanning the gap. CDR3 nucleotides: TGTGCCAGCAGCGTAGGAGACGAGCAGTACTTC. It translates to CASSVGDEQYF.

The chain joins TRBV5-4 to TRBJ1-2, with TRBD1 as a possible D gene (5 bases). Germline V gene data show CDR1 as SGHNT and CDR2 as YYREEE (reference sequence). The CDR3 is 14 amino acids. Trimming took 6 bases from V and 8 from J, leaving 20 bases between them. The CDR3 region is CASNQGTAKRGYTF. For the CDR3, the DNA is TGTGCCAGCAACCAAGGGACCGCCAAACGGGGCTACACCTTC.

The chain carries TRBV5-6 and TRBJ1-1, with unresolved D. The CDR3 consists of 11 residues. The germline V gene has CDR1 SGHDT and CDR2 YYEEEE. The germline V and J ends were trimmed by 7 bases and 1 base, with 5 bases remaining between them. The CDR3 nucleotides are TGTGCCAGCGAAGGGAACACTGAAGCTTTCTTT. Translating it yields CASEGNTEAFF. Combining the CDR3 with reference TRBV5-6 and TRBJ1-1 gives the whole variable domain DAGVTQSPTHLIKTRGQQVTLRCSPKSGHDTVSWYQQALGQGPQFIFQYYEEEERQRGNFPDRFSGHQFPNYSSELNVNALLLGDSALYLCASEGNTEAFFGQGTRLTVV.